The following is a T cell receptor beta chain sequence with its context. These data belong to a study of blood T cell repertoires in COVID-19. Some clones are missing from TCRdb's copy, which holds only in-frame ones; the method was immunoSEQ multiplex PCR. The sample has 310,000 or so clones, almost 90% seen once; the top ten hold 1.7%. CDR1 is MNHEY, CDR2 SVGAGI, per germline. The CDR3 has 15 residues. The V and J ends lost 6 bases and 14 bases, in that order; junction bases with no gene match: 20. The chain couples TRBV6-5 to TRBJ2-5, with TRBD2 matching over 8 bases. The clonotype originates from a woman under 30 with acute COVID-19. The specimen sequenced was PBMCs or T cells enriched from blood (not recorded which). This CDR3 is CASSLMTSERWSKYF. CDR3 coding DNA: TGTGCCAGCAGCCTGATGACTAGCGAGCGTTGGAGCAAATACTTC.